The entry below describes one T cell receptor (beta chain). Only in-frame clones appear in the TCRdb table, and some are missing; sequencing was by immunoSEQ multiplex PCR. The table lists roughly 2,300,000 clones, 92% of them singletons, with 0.37% in the top ten. This entry comes from a study of shared clonotypes between healthy human individuals. The V end was cut by 5 bases, the J end by 8 bases, with 25 bases between. Germline V gene sequence: CDR1 SGDLS, CDR2 YYNGEE. CDR3 length equals 16 residues. The clonotype comes from a man aged 18-30 years in good health. Some clones in this sample may be carry-over from other donors' samples. Sequencing was carried out using naive CD4+ T cells from PBMCs. Subset defined: CD45RA+ positively selected. The chain has TRBV9 and TRBJ1-2, with D possibly TRBD1 on 5 matching bases. The CDR3 region is CASRNEGPTPRGGYTF. The CDR3 nucleotides are TGTGCCAGCAGGAACGAAGGGCCCACACCTCGGGGGGGCTACACCTTC.